The clone carrying this TCR beta chain was seen once. Its antigen remains unknown. This sample was taken from a study of vaccination effects on CD4 cells after COVID-19. Looking at the study overall: Expansion with viral peptide pools was applied to antigen-specific CD4+ T cells by the ViraFEST assay prior to sequencing. A density of roughly 2 million PBMC per well was used; these cells were cultured with approximately 9.1 IU/ml IL-2 and about 9.5 ug/ml peptides.

Germline CDR1 and CDR2: SGHNT and YYREEE (reference sequence). This CDR3 spans 17 amino acids. V lost 0 bases to trimming and J lost 0 bases; unmatched junction nucleotides: 3. Sequencing used immunoSEQ multiplex PCR; TCRdb keeps in-frame clones, though not all of them. The sample lists around 70,000 clones; roughly four fifths were seen once. Culturing for around ten days preceded CD4+ T cell isolation. Cells had half their medium changed to IL-2 medium on days 3 and 7. This clonotype originated in a human donor who received a COVID-19 vaccine. The specimen comprised CD4+ T cells from PBMCs cultured without peptide, sampled before COVID-19 vaccination. The rearrangement links TRBV5-4 to TRBJ1-6, with 7 bases matching TRBD1. This CDR3 is CASSLVQGSSYNSPLHF. The CDR3 DNA sequence: TGTGCCAGCAGCTTGGTACAGGGGAGCTCCTATAATTCACCCCTCCACTTT.